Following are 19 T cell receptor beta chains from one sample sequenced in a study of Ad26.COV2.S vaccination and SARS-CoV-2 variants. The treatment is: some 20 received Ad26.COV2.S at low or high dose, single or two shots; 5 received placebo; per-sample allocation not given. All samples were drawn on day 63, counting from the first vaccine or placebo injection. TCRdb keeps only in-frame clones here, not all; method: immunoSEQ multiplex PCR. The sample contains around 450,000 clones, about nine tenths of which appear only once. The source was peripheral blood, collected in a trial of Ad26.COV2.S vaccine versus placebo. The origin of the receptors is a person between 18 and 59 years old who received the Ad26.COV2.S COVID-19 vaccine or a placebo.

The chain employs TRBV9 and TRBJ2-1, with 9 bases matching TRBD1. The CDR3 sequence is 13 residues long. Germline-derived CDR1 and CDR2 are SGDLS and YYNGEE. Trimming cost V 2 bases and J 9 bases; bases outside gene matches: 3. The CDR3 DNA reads TGTGCCAGCAGCGTGACAGGGGGGGCTGAGCAGTTCTTC. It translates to CASSVTGGAEQFF.

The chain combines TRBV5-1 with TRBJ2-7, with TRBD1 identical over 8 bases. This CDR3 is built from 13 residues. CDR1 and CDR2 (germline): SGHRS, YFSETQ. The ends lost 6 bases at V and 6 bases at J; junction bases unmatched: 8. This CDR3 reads CASTPDRDGEQYF. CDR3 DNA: TGCGCCAGCACCCCGGACAGGGACGGCGAGCAGTACTTC.

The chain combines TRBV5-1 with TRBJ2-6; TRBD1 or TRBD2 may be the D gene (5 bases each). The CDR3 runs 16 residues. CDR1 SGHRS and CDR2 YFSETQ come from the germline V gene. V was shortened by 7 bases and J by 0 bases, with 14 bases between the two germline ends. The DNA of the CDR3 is TGCGCCAGCGGCCCGATGGGGACCTCTGGGGCCAACGTCCTGACTTTC. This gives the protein CASGPMGTSGANVLTF.

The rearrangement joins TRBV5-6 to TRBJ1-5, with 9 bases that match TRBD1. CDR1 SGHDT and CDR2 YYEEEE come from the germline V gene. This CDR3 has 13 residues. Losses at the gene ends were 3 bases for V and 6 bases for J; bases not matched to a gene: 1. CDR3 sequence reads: CASSSGQGQPQHF. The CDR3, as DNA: TGTGCCAGCAGCTCGGGACAGGGTCAGCCCCAGCATTTT.

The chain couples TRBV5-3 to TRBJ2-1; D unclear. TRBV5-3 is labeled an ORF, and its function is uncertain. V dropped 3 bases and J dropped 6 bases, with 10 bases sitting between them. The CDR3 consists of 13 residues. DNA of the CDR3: TGTGCCAGAAGCTCTGTAAGCTGCAATGAGCAGTTCTTC. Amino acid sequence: CARSSVSCNEQFF.

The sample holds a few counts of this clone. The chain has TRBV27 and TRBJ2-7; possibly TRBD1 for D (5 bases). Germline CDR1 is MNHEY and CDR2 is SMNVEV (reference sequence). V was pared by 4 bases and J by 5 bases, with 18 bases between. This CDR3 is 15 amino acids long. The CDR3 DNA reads TGTGCCAGCAGTTATCGGGCCATGTGGGGCCACGAGCAGTACTTC. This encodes CASSYRAMWGHEQYF.

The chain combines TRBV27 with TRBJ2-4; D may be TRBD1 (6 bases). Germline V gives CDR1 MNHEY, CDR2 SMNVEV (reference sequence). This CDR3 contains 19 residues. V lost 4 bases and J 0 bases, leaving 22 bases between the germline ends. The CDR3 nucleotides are TGTGCCAGCAGTTGCCGCGAAGACAGGTCCGGACTAGCCAAAAACATTCAGTACTTC. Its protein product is CASSCREDRSGLAKNIQYF.

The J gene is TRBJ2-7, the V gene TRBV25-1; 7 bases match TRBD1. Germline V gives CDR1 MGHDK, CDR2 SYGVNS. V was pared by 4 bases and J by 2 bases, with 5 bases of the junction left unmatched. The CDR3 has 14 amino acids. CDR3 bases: TGTGCCAGCAGTGCGACAGGGTATACCTACGAGCAGTACTTC. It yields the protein CASSATGYTYEQYF.

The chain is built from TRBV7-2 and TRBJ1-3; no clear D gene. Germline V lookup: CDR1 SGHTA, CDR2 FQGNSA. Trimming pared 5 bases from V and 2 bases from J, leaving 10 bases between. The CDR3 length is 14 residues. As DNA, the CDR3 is TGTGCCAGCAGCCGGGCCGGAACTGGAAACACCATATATTTT. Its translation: CASSRAGTGNTIYF.

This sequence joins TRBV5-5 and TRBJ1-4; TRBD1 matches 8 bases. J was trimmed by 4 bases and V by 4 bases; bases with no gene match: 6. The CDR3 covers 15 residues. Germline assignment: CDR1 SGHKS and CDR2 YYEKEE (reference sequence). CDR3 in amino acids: CASSPYRGDNEKLFF. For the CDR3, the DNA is TGTGCCAGCAGCCCATACAGGGGGGATAATGAAAAACTGTTTTTT.

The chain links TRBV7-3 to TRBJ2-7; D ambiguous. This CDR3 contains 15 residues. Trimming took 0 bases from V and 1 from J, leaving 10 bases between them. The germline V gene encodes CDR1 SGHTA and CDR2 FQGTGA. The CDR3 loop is CASSLTGIGSYEQYF. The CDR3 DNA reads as TGTGCCAGCAGCTTAACAGGAATCGGGTCCTACGAGCAGTACTTC. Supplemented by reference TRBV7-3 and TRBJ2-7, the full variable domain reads GAGVSQTPSNKVTEKGKYVELRCDPISGHTALYWYRQSLGQGPEFLIYFQGTGAADDSGLPNDRFFAVRPEGSVSTLKIQRTERGDSAVYLCASSLTGIGSYEQYFGPGTRLTVT.

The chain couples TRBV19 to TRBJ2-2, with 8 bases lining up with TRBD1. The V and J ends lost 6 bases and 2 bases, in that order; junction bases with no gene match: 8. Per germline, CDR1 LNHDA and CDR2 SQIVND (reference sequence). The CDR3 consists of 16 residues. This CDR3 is CASSPTTGVNTGELFF. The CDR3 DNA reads TGTGCCAGTAGCCCGACGACAGGGGTTAACACCGGGGAGCTGTTTTTT.

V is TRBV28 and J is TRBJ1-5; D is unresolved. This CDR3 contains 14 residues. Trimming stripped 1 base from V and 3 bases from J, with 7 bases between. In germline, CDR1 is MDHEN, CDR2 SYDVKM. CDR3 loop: CASSLFQANQPQHF. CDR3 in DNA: TGTGCCAGCAGTTTATTCCAGGCCAATCAGCCCCAGCATTTT. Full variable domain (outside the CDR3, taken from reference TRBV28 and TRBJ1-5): DVKVTQSSRYLVKRTGEKVFLECVQDMDHENMFWYRQDPGLGLRLIYFSYDVKMKEKGDIPEGYSVSREKKERFSLILESASTNQTSMYLCASSLFQANQPQHFGDGTRLSIL.

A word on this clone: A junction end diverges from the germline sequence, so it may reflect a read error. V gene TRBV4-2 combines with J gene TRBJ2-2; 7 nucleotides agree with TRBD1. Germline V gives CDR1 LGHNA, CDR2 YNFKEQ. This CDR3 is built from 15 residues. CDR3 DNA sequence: TGTGCCAGCAGCCAAGGGGGACAGAACACCAGGGAGCTGTTTTTT. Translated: CASSQGGQNTRELFF.

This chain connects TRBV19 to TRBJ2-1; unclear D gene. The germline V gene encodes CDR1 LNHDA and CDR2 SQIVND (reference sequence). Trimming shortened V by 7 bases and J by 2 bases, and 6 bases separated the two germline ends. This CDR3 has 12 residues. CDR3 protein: CASIRAYNEQFF. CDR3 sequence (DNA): TGTGCCAGTATCCGGGCCTACAATGAGCAGTTCTTC. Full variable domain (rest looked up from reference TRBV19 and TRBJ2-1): DGGITQSPKYLFRKEGQNVTLSCEQNLNHDAMYWYRQDPGQGLRLIYYSQIVNDFQKGDIAEGYSVSREKKESFPLTVTSAQKNPTAFYLCASIRAYNEQFFGPGTRLTVL.

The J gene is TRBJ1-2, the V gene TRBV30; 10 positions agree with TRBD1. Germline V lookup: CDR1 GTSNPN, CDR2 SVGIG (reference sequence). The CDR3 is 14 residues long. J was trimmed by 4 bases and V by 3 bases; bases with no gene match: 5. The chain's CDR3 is CAWSYGQGGYGYTF. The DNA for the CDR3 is TGTGCCTGGAGCTACGGACAGGGGGGCTATGGCTACACCTTC.

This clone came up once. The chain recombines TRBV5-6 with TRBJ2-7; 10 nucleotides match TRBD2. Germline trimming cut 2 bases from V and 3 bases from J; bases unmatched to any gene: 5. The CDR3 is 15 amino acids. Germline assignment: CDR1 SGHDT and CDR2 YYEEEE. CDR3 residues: CASSLGASGSYEQYF. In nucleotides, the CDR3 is TGTGCCAGCAGCTTAGGCGCTAGCGGGAGCTACGAGCAGTACTTC. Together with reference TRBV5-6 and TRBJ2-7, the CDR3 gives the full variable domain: DAGVTQSPTHLIKTRGQQVTLRCSPKSGHDTVSWYQQALGQGPQFIFQYYEEEERQRGNFPDRFSGHQFPNYSSELNVNALLLGDSALYLCASSLGASGSYEQYFGPGTRLTVT.

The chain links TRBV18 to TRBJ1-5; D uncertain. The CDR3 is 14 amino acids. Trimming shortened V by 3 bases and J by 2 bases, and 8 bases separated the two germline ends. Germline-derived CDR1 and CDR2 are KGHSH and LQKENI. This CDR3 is CASSPGFGNQPQHF. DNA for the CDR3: TGTGCCAGCTCACCTGGGTTTGGCAATCAGCCCCAGCATTTT.

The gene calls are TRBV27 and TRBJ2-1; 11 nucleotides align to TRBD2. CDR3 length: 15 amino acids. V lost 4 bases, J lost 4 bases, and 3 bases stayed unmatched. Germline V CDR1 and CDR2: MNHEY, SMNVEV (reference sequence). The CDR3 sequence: CASSSGTSGYNEQFF. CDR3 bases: TGTGCCAGCAGTTCCGGGACTAGCGGTTACAATGAGCAGTTCTTC.